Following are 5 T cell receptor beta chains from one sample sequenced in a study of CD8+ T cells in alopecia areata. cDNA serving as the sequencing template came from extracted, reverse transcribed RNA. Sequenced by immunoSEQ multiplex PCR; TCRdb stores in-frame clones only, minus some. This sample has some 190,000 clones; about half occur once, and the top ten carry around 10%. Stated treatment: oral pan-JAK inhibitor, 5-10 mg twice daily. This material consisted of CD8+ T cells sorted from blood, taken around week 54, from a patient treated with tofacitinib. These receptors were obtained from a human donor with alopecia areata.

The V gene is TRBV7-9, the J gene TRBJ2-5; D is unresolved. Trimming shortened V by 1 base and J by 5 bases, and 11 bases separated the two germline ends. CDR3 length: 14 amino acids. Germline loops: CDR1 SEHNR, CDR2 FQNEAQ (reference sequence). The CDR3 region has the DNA TGTGCCAGCAGCTTAGAGGATCAAGGGGAGACCCAGTACTTC. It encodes CASSLEDQGETQYF.

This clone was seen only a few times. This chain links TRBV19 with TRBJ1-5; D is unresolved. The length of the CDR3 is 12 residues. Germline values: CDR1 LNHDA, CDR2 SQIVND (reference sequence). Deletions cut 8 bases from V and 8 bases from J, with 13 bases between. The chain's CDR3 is CASSIGLEPQHF. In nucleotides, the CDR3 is TGTGCCAGTTCCATAGGGCTGGAGCCCCAGCATTTT.

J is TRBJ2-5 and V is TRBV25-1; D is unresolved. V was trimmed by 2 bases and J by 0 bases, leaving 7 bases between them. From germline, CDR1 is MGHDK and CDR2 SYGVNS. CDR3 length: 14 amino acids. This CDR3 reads CASSETEYQETQYF. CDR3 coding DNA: TGTGCCAGCAGTGAAACTGAGTACCAAGAGACCCAGTACTTC.

The CDR3 nucleotides are TGTGCCAGCAGACCGGACAGGGCAAGTACGGGCTACACCTTC. Its translation is CASRPDRASTGYTF. The chain couples TRBV27 to TRBJ1-2, with TRBD1 identical over 8 bases. The CDR3 covers 14 residues. V lost 6 bases, J lost 8 bases, and 11 bases stayed unmatched. The germline V gene encodes CDR1 MNHEY and CDR2 SMNVEV (reference sequence).

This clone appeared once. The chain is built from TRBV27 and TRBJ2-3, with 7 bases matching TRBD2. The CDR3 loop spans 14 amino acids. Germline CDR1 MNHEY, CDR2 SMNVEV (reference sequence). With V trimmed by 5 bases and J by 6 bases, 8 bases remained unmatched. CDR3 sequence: CASSPFGLVDTQYF. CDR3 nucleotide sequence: TGTGCCAGCAGTCCCTTCGGACTAGTCGATACGCAGTATTTT.